This T cell receptor (beta chain) originates from a study of long-term antiretroviral therapy in people with HIV. General observations from the study: In HIV, the repertoires covered a tighter span of CDR3 lengths than in controls. ART-treated samples gained diversity yet remained below transplant donor controls.

This clone has just a few counts. Its target is unknown. The run of the v3.0 immunoSEQ assay was at survey level. Here immunoSEQ multiplex PCR was the method, and the copy in TCRdb shows in-frame clones only, minus some. The sample shows just under 35,000 clones, around 83% of them seen only once. Germline V gene lookup returns CDR1 SGHDN and CDR2 FVKESK. This CDR3 is 14 amino acids long. The V end was cut by 0 bases, the J end by 7 bases, with 12 bases between. All participants with HIV were treated in the United States. The gene calls are TRBV14 and TRBJ1-2; D uncertain. This clonotype originated in a woman aged 25 to 39 with HIV. This sample comprised unsorted PBMCs, obtained just over 2.7 years before starting antiretroviral therapy. The CDR3 spells CASSQDHSGLGYTF. CDR3 DNA: TGTGCCAGCAGCCAAGATCATAGTGGGCTTGGCTACACCTTC. Full variable domain (outside the CDR3, taken from reference TRBV14 and TRBJ1-2): EAGVTQFPSHSVIEKGQTVTLRCDPISGHDNLYWYRRVMGKEIKFLLHFVKESKQDESGMPNNRFLAERTGGTYSTLKVQPAELEDSGVYFCASSQDHSGLGYTFGSGTRLTVV.